The rows below give T cell receptor beta chains drawn from one sample of a study of cytomegalovirus exposure and HLA in healthy donors. The table came from immunoSEQ multiplex PCR; TCRdb's copy has only in-frame clones and leaves some out. The top ten clones hold under 15% of a sample with fewer than 150,000 clones, 73% of them seen once. Material for sequencing was PBMCs. The receptors here all came from a human donor in good health. The CDR3 runs from the conserved cysteine through the conserved F or W. Fields, in order: J gene, V gene, CDR3 protein.

J gene: TRBJ2-4; V gene: TRBV4-1; CDR3 protein: CASSQESGGGNIQYF
J gene: TRBJ1-5; V gene: TRBV4-1; CDR3 protein: CASSQGAPLSNQPQHF
J gene: TRBJ2-7; V gene: TRBV27; CDR3 protein: CASSSAGPSGEQYF
J gene: TRBJ2-5; V gene: TRBV9; CDR3 protein: CASSVGLSLQETQYF
J gene: TRBJ1-5; V gene: TRBV10-1; CDR3 protein: CASSDPQGGNQPQHF
J gene: TRBJ2-3; V gene: TRBV13; CDR3 protein: CASSSGQGTDTQYF
J gene: TRBJ1-4; V gene: TRBV27; CDR3 protein: CASSRGSDNEKLFF
J gene: TRBJ1-2; V gene: TRBV9; CDR3 protein: CASSAYRHYGYTF
J gene: TRBJ1-2; V gene: TRBV5-3; CDR3 protein: CAPLGGPIYGYTF
J gene: TRBJ2-3; V gene: TRBV2; CDR3 protein: CASSEGTSVADTQYF
J gene: TRBJ1-1; V gene: TRBV13; CDR3 protein: CASDLAGQGVEGTEAFF
J gene: TRBJ1-2; V gene: TRBV2; CDR3 protein: CASRDRDSYGYPF
J gene: TRBJ1-4; V gene: TRBV28; CDR3 protein: CASSYGAGGGEKLFF
J gene: TRBJ1-4; V gene: TRBV27; CDR3 protein: CASSPPGGGANEKLFF
J gene: TRBJ1-1; V gene: TRBV7-9; CDR3 protein: CASSSPGGTEAFF
J gene: TRBJ2-3; V gene: TRBV6-5; CDR3 protein: CASSRLSQSTDTQYF
J gene: TRBJ2-1; V gene: TRBV4-1; CDR3 protein: CASSQEGLTNNEQFF
J gene: TRBJ2-1; V gene: TRBV7-8; CDR3 protein: CASSASTSGGPYNEQFF
J gene: TRBJ2-5; V gene: TRBV2; CDR3 protein: CASSVRRTQETQYF
J gene: TRBJ1-1; V gene: TRBV27; CDR3 protein: CASSLTGGYTEAFF
J gene: TRBJ2-1; V gene: TRBV7-2; CDR3 protein: CASSLVSGLQVSEQFF
J gene: TRBJ2-7; V gene: TRBV6-6; CDR3 protein: CANRQGLEYEQYF
J gene: TRBJ1-2; V gene: TRBV6-6; CDR3 protein: CASSYSGRGGYTF
J gene: TRBJ2-2; V gene: TRBV4-1; CDR3 protein: CASSLNNRATGELFF
J gene: TRBJ1-3; V gene: TRBV7-9; CDR3 protein: CASSLSSGNAIYF
J gene: TRBJ2-7; V gene: TRBV5-4; CDR3 protein: CASSPGAGGSYEQYF
J gene: TRBJ2-1; V gene: TRBV7-9; CDR3 protein: CASSLVGGADWRFF
J gene: TRBJ1-6; V gene: TRBV19; CDR3 protein: CASSIGGQNSPLHF
J gene: TRBJ2-7; V gene: TRBV2; CDR3 protein: CASSAGKRDIYEQYF
J gene: TRBJ1-2; V gene: TRBV19; CDR3 protein: CASSPDRDYGYTF
J gene: TRBJ2-4; V gene: TRBV10-2; CDR3 protein: CASSEMARGIQYF
J gene: TRBJ1-2; V gene: TRBV5-1; CDR3 protein: CASSLARGRSYGYTF
J gene: TRBJ2-5; V gene: TRBV15; CDR3 protein: CATSREASGGPPQETQYF
J gene: TRBJ1-1; V gene: TRBV7-9; CDR3 protein: CASVGANTEAFF
J gene: TRBJ1-2; V gene: TRBV9; CDR3 protein: CASSVGLDSYYGYTF
J gene: TRBJ2-1; V gene: TRBV6-4; CDR3 protein: CASSETSAGQQFF
J gene: TRBJ1-1; V gene: TRBV6-5; CDR3 protein: CASSIDKNTEAFF
J gene: TRBJ1-1; V gene: TRBV14; CDR3 protein: CASSQVPGLLTEAFF
J gene: TRBJ2-1; V gene: TRBV7-9; CDR3 protein: CASSFGGTSGSYNEQFF
J gene: TRBJ2-7; V gene: TRBV27; CDR3 protein: CASSLGLAASYEQYF
J gene: TRBJ2-1; V gene: TRBV7-6; CDR3 protein: CASSHHMTGPTNYNEQFF
J gene: TRBJ2-5; V gene: TRBV6-1; CDR3 protein: CASSELHSGHGDYGTQYF
J gene: TRBJ2-5; V gene: TRBV7-6; CDR3 protein: CASSLAGSQETQYF
J gene: TRBJ1-1; V gene: TRBV14; CDR3 protein: CASSQDWTGDEAFF
J gene: TRBJ1-4; V gene: TRBV4-1; CDR3 protein: CASSQILEKLFF